This T cell receptor (beta chain) was identified in a study of T-cell memory formation after mild COVID-19. Across the study: Largely, TCR clusters stayed within a single donor. Overall study findings and caveats: CM and EM subsets held most contracting CD4+ clones; EMRA held CD8+ ones.

UMIs and sample barcodes were carried by the TCR alpha and TCR beta cDNA libraries that 5'RACE produced using constant-segment primers. TCRdb called the 5' RACE reads again in MiXCR, with one record for every CDR3 protein. This sample yields around 510,000 distinct CDR3 sequences, of which roughly 22% are seen a single time; under 8.5% belongs to the top ten. The V and J ends lost 5 bases and 4 bases, in that order; junction bases with no gene match: 7. The CDR3 runs to 15 residues. A few counts support this clonotype. What it binds is unknown. The clonotype was recovered from an adult woman who had mild COVID-19 (a few samples of this study predate the infection). Cell type and time point are not known. Sequenced input: PBMCs or a T cell subset sorted from them (not recorded which). The chain has TRBV12-3 or TRBV12-4 and TRBJ2-7, with 11 nucleotides matching TRBD1. Written as DNA, the CDR3 is TGTGCCAGCAGTCGCTACGGGACAGGGGGTTACGAGCAGTACTTC. This codes for CASSRYGTGGYEQYF.